The TCR beta chain described here comes from a study of CD8 T cells in ankylosing spondylitis (dated by TCRdb to about 2017). In the study overall: To find TCR variants linked to disease, the study profiled T cell receptor beta repertoires in ankylosing spondylitis patients and healthy donors. The full study cohort was made up of 25 ankylosing spondylitis patients and around 100 healthy donors. Peripheral blood was sampled, and synovial fluid was additionally collected from ankylosing spondylitis patients.

The reads were generated on an Illumina HiSeq 2500. Quantitative 5'-RACE with molecular barcodes was the method used to prepare the TCR beta libraries. From the authors' description of their analysis: Disease-linked TCR variants were identified with a new computational method built on a probabilistic model of VDJ rearrangement. Through fastp at Q25 and MiXCR, TCRdb rebuilt clones from the public reads, retaining in-frame beta chains. CDR3 protein sequences are deduplicated, and each keeps its most common genes and DNA. These V and J calls originate from TCRdb's pipeline instead of the authors' own analysis. This sample gives 300,000 to 350,000 distinct CDR3 sequences in total; 9.5% to 13% of them show up just once. The top ten clonotypes cover roughly 9.1% of the sample. This clonotype was recorded many times. Its antigen target is currently unknown. Base-call qualities are not available, and no considerably larger clone is one nucleotide away.

What the work shows at the level of the full study, not this receptor alone: In peripheral blood, the disease-linked clones were found at relatively low frequencies and had a CD8+ phenotype. A TCR beta motif made up of about eight highly homologous amino acid variants appeared to be characteristic of blood from ankylosing spondylitis patients. Some motif variants were previously reported in synovial fluid and blood of reactive arthritis patients, suggesting common disease-initiation mechanisms. Significant enrichment of the disease-linked clones was reported in matched synovial fluid samples from ankylosing spondylitis patients.

The TCR sequence derives from a female donor with ankylosing spondylitis or in good health (not recorded which). The sequenced material came from blood, either unsorted or a sorted T cell fraction (not recorded which).

The sequence in DNA is TGTGCCACCAGTGATTTGGGAGCTAGCACAGATACGCAGTATTTT. Its protein reads: CATSDLGASTDTQYF. In this chain, TRBV24-1 is recombined with TRBJ2-3, with the D gene not clear enough to name. The junction carries 6 bases between V and J, which are trimmed by 0 bases and 0 bases respectively. The CDR3 has 15 amino acids, counting the end cysteine and phenylalanine. Just CDR3 DNA is preserved here, 45 bases in frame from base 1. Sequences KGHDR (CDR1) and SFDVKD (CDR2) are obtained from the germline V gene.